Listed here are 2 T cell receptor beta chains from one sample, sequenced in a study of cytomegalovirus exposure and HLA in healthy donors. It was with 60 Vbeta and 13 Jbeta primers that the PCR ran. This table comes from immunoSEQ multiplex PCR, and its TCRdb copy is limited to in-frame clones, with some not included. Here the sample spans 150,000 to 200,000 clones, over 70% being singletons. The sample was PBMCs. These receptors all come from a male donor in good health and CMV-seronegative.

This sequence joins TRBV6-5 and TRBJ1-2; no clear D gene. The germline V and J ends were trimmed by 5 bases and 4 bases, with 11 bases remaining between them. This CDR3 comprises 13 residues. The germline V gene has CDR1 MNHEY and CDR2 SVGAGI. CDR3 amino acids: CASSEGEAYGYTF. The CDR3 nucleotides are TGTGCCAGCAGTGAAGGTGAGGCCTATGGCTACACCTTC.

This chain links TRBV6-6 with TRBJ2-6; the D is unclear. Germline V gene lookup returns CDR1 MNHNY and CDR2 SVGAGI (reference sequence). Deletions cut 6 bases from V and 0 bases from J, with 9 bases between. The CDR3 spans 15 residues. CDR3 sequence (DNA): TGTGCCAGCAGCCCTCTTCTCTCTGGGGCCAACGTCCTGACTTTC. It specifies CASSPLLSGANVLTF.